This is a list of T cell receptor beta chains from one sample in a study of a mutant IDH1 vaccine in newly diagnosed glioma. Clones were sequenced by immunoSEQ multiplex PCR, and TCRdb holds only the in-frame ones, with some missing. The sample has over 30,000 clones, about 80% seen once; the top ten hold roughly 8.6%. The sequencing here drew on peripheral blood mononuclear cells (PBMCs), taken from a glioma patient treated with radiotherapy, temozolomide or both. The receptors here all came from a man aged 45-65 years with glioma. Some clones in this sample may be carry-over from other donors' samples. Both conserved end residues are part of each CDR3. A D gene is named only where the DNA matches it firmly. Expanded clones get a size class; other rows say once, few or many, or leave the size out.

d_gene	abundance	v_gene	j_gene	CDR3nt	CDR3aa
TRBD1	.	TRBV10-3	TRBJ1-3	TGTGCCATCAGTGGGCAGGGGGATGTTGGCACCATATATTTT	CAISGQGDVGTIYF
.	.	TRBV5-1	TRBJ1-3	TGCGCCAGCAGCTTGTCAGGGACGGGAAACACCATATATTTT	CASSLSGTGNTIYF
TRBD1	.	TRBV7-2	TRBJ2-7	TGTGCCAGCACCAAACAGACAGGGGACTACGAGCAGTACTTC	CASTKQTGDYEQYF
.	.	TRBV13	TRBJ2-5	TGTGCAACGGGGAGAAAGTGGGAGACCCAGTACTTC	CATGRKWETQYF
.	few	TRBV2	TRBJ1-1	TGTGCCAGCATGGGCTCAGGGACTGAAGCTTTCTTT	CASMGSGTEAFF
.	.	TRBV6-1	TRBJ2-3	TGTGCCAGCGGTGCCAGGGGAGGCGCAGATACGCAGTATTTT	CASGARGGADTQYF
.	.	TRBV4-3	TRBJ2-7	TGCGCCAGCAGCCAAGTGGAATACTACGAGCAGTACTTC	CASSQVEYYEQYF
.	few	TRBV4-1	TRBJ1-1	TGCGCCAGCAGCCCGAGGGGGGCCGGCACTGAAGCTTTCTTT	CASSPRGAGTEAFF
.	.	TRBV5-4	TRBJ1-3	TGTGCCAGCAGTTTACAGGGTGGAAACACCATATATTTT	CASSLQGGNTIYF
TRBD1	.	TRBV9	TRBJ2-2	TGTGCCAGCAGCCCTCAGACAGGGCAGGACACCGGGGAGCTGTTTTTT	CASSPQTGQDTGELFF
.	.	TRBV5-4	TRBJ1-3	TGTGCCAGCAGCTTGGCGGGGTCTGGAAACACCATATATTTT	CASSLAGSGNTIYF
.	once	TRBV14	TRBJ1-3	TGTGCCAGCAGCCAAGATAGGGCGGGTTTAGGTGGAAACACCATATATTTT	CASSQDRAGLGGNTIYF
TRBD1	.	TRBV7-9	TRBJ1-1	TGTGCCAGCAGCGGGTTGGCGCAGGGGGCGACTGAAGCTTTCTTT	CASSGLAQGATEAFF
TRBD1	.	TRBV5-8	TRBJ1-4	TGTGCCAGCAGCTATCAACCGGGACAGGGGGCAAAACTGTTTTTT	CASSYQPGQGAKLFF
TRBD2	.	TRBV6-4	TRBJ2-5	TGTGCCAGCAGGAGGGCGGGAGTTATCCAAGAGACCCAGTACTTC	CASRRAGVIQETQYF
TRBD2	.	TRBV19	TRBJ2-7	TGTGCCAGTAGTAAGGGACTAGCGGGGCGTTACGAGCAGTACTTC	CASSKGLAGRYEQYF
.	once	TRBV18	TRBJ2-1	TGTGCCAGCTCACCTCGGGACGGCTCCTACAATGAGCAGTTCTTC	CASSPRDGSYNEQFF
TRBD1	.	TRBV2	TRBJ2-2	TGTGCCAGCAGCAGACAGGGGATCGGGGAGCTGTTTTTT	CASSRQGIGELFF
.	once	TRBV11-2	TRBJ2-7	TGTGCCAGCAGCTTAGTTCTATACGAGCAGTACTTC	CASSLVLYEQYF
TRBD2	.	TRBV4-2	TRBJ2-5	TGTGCCAGCAGCTTGACTAGCGACCAAGAGACCCAGTACTTC	CASSLTSDQETQYF
TRBD2	.	TRBV7-3	TRBJ2-5	TGTGCCAGCAGCCCCGGACTAGCGGGGGGGGAGACCCAGTACTTC	CASSPGLAGGETQYF
.	.	TRBV4-1	TRBJ1-5	TGCGCCAGCAGCCAAGTAGGGGGGGATCAGCCCCAGCATTTT	CASSQVGGDQPQHF
.	.	TRBV19	TRBJ2-5	TGTGCCAGTAGTCCCAACCGAGGGGGAGTAGGGTATACCCAGTACTTC	CASSPNRGGVGYTQYF
TRBD1	few	TRBV4-1	TRBJ1-1	TGCGCCAGCAGCCACATACAACGCCGAGGGGGGGACAGGGGCGGCACTGAAGCTTTCTTT	CASSHIQRRGGDRGGTEAFF
.	.	TRBV27	TRBJ2-5	TGTGCCAGCAGTTCACAGTACCAAGAGACCCAGTACTTC	CASSSQYQETQYF
TRBD2	.	TRBV2	TRBJ2-1	TGTGCCAGCAGTGGTAGCGGGGCCTACAATGAGCAGTTCTTC	CASSGSGAYNEQFF
.	.	TRBV5-5	TRBJ2-3	TGTGCCAGCAGCCTCGTCACAGATACGCAGTATTTT	CASSLVTDTQYF
TRBD2	.	TRBV7-2	TRBJ2-7	TGTGCCAGCAGCTTAGCTACTAGCGGGGGGGTTAGCTCCTACGAGCAGTACTTC	CASSLATSGGVSSYEQYF
.	.	TRBV7-2	TRBJ1-6	TGTGCCAGCAGCTTAGTGGGGCACCCAAGGGATTCACCCCTCCACTTT	CASSLVGHPRDSPLHF
.	few	TRBV25-1	TRBJ1-4	TGTGCCAGCACTTGGGGTTTAGGCGAAAAACTGTTTTTT	CASTWGLGEKLFF
.	.	TRBV7-6	TRBJ2-2	TGTGCCAGCAGCCTGGACGGAGCCAACACCGGGGAGCTGTTTTTT	CASSLDGANTGELFF
TRBD2	.	TRBV9	TRBJ2-1	TGTGCCAGCAGCGTAGCGGGGGGGCCTGTTGAGCAGTTCTTC	CASSVAGGPVEQFF
.	.	TRBV19	TRBJ1-2	TGTGCCAGTAGTATTGGCGGGACCTCAGGAGGCTACACCTTC	CASSIGGTSGGYTF
.	.	TRBV9	TRBJ2-3	TGTGCCAGCAGCGTAGAAGCCCGGACCACAGATACGCAGTATTTT	CASSVEARTTDTQYF
TRBD2	.	TRBV6-1	TRBJ2-1	TGTGCCAGCAGTGCTCGACTAGCGGGAGAAGGGGGTGAGCAGTTCTTC	CASSARLAGEGGEQFF
.	.	TRBV5-1	TRBJ2-1	TGCGCCAGCAGTGTCAGGTGGTCGGATGAGCAGTTCTTC	CASSVRWSDEQFF
TRBD1	.	TRBV10-3	TRBJ1-1	TGTGCCATCAGGACAGGGGAGAACACTGAAGCTTTCTTT	CAIRTGENTEAFF
.	.	TRBV2	TRBJ2-3	TGTGCCAGCACGGGACTGCGATCAGATACGCAGTATTTT	CASTGLRSDTQYF
.	.	TRBV5-1	TRBJ2-1	TGCGCCAGCAGCTTGACAGCTCCGAGCTCCTACAATGAGCAGTTCTTC	CASSLTAPSSYNEQFF
.	.	TRBV6-5	TRBJ2-2	TGTGCCAGCACCCGGGGGACCGGGGAGCTGTTTTTT	CASTRGTGELFF
.	few	TRBV6-6	TRBJ1-1	TGTGCCAGCAGTCCAGAGGGCAGGCCCAACACTGAAGCTTTCTTT	CASSPEGRPNTEAFF
.	.	TRBV5-6	TRBJ2-7	TGTGCCAGCAGCTACACCTACGAGCAGTACTTC	CASSYTYEQYF
.	.	TRBV2	TRBJ1-3	TGTGCCAGCAGTGAAGGGAGGGGGAACTCTGGAAACACCATATATTTT	CASSEGRGNSGNTIYF
TRBD2	.	TRBV19	TRBJ2-1	TGTGCCAGTACCCGGACTAGCGGGGCCCCCTACAATGAGCAGTTCTTC	CASTRTSGAPYNEQFF
.	.	TRBV18	TRBJ1-5	TGTGCCAGCTCACCGGGAGACGGTCAGCCCCAGCATTTT	CASSPGDGQPQHF
.	.	TRBV19	TRBJ1-5	TGTGCCAGTAGTACGAGAACCGGGACGGTGGGAAATCAGCCCCAGCATTTT	CASSTRTGTVGNQPQHF
.	.	TRBV7-9	TRBJ2-1	TGTGCCAGCAGCCCAAAGTCGTCAGGCAAGGATGAGCAGTTCTTC	CASSPKSSGKDEQFF
.	.	TRBV11-1	TRBJ2-1	TGTGCCAGCAGTCCAGGGACCTCCTACAATGAGCAGTTCTTC	CASSPGTSYNEQFF
TRBD2	.	TRBV6-4	TRBJ2-3	TGTGCCAGCAGTCAGCGGGGGGAATCAGATACGCAGTATTTT	CASSQRGESDTQYF
.	.	TRBV5-4	TRBJ2-2	TGTGCCAGCAGCTTGGGAGACAGGAACACCGGGGAGCTGTTTTTT	CASSLGDRNTGELFF
.	.	TRBV7-9	TRBJ2-2	TGTGCCAGCAGCCTTGACACGAACACCGGGGAGCTGTTTTTT	CASSLDTNTGELFF
.	hyperexpanded	TRBV19	TRBJ2-1	TGTGCCAGTAGGGACCTTCAGGACAATGAGCAGTTCTTC	CASRDLQDNEQFF